This T cell receptor beta chain is from a study of healthy donors' naive CD4 and CD8 T cells. Study-level background: A new alpha primer set targeted every functional IMGT alpha variant.

Study outcomes and limitations: Negatively charged CDR3s marked CD8+ lineage; positively charged CDR3s marked CD4+ lineage.

TCR libraries were built from about 500 ng of total RNA by linear amplification. TCRdb ran MiXCR on the reads and lists one entry per CDR3 protein. The table includes approximately 200,000 distinct CDR3 sequences, 74% detected once. A remark on this clonotype: The antigen is undetermined.

Naive CD4+ cells were sorted as CD4+CD8-CD45RO-CD45RA+; naive CD8+ as CD8+CD4-CD45RA+CD27bright. V was trimmed by 3 bases and J by 6 bases, leaving 14 bases between them. CDR1 LNHDA and CDR2 SQIVND come from the germline V gene (reference sequence). CDR3 length: 14 amino acids. What was sequenced was naive CD4+ and CD8+ T cells sorted from blood, pooled from several donors. The chain employs TRBV19 and TRBJ1-2; D may be TRBD1 (5 bases). This TCR came from a pool of human donors in good health; the sample pools cells from several healthy donors. The CDR3 region has the DNA TGTGCCAGTAGTATCCTACTCCAGGGTAATGGCTACACCTTC. Encoded protein: CASSILLQGNGYTF.